This is a list of T cell receptor beta chains from one sample in a study of TIL therapy for anti-PD-1-resistant metastatic lung cancer. Some clones are missing from TCRdb's copy, which holds only in-frame ones; the method was immunoSEQ multiplex PCR. The sample consists of about 60,000 clones, 80% to 90% of them appearing once. The specimen was blood, collected at baseline. The receptors shown here come from a person between 25 and 79 years old with non-small cell lung cancer. CDR3s leave out the opening cysteine and the closing phenylalanine or tryptophan. Each record gives: V gene, J gene, CDR3 protein.

V gene: TRBV6-1
J gene: TRBJ2-5
CDR3 protein: ASSELGTQDQY

V gene: TRBV9
J gene: TRBJ2-1
CDR3 protein: ASSVDRGGNNEQF

V gene: TRBV6-6
J gene: TRBJ1-1
CDR3 protein: ASSRTGGTEAF

V gene: TRBV11-3
J gene: TRBJ2-3
CDR3 protein: ASSSYTDTQY

V gene: TRBV12-3/TRBV12-4
J gene: TRBJ2-7
CDR3 protein: ASTFNPYEQY

V gene: TRBV2
J gene: TRBJ2-1
CDR3 protein: ASSEGPRVGVNEQF

V gene: TRBV2
J gene: TRBJ2-7
CDR3 protein: ASSGTGTSWGEQY

V gene: TRBV12-3/TRBV12-4
J gene: TRBJ2-4
CDR3 protein: ASSFGAKNIQY

V gene: TRBV9
J gene: TRBJ2-3
CDR3 protein: ASSVGEVSSQY

V gene: TRBV6-1
J gene: TRBJ1-2
CDR3 protein: ASSEVIRKEQGYT

V gene: TRBV30
J gene: TRBJ2-1
CDR3 protein: AWSSSGGLEQF

V gene: TRBV23-1
J gene: TRBJ1-5
CDR3 protein: ASRFRDRGYHQNQPQH

V gene: TRBV5-1
J gene: TRBJ1-2
CDR3 protein: ASSPSTANYGYT

V gene: TRBV19
J gene: TRBJ1-1
CDR3 protein: ASSTQPRARTEAF

V gene: TRBV9
J gene: TRBJ1-4
CDR3 protein: ASSSETGESVSEKLF

V gene: TRBV9
J gene: TRBJ2-7
CDR3 protein: ASSGNEQY

V gene: TRBV6-5
J gene: TRBJ2-3
CDR3 protein: ASSGNPGTQY

V gene: TRBV5-1
J gene: TRBJ1-2
CDR3 protein: ASSVDSSFYGYT

V gene: TRBV2
J gene: TRBJ2-2
CDR3 protein: ASSLQGNTGELF

V gene: TRBV6-5
J gene: TRBJ1-2
CDR3 protein: ASSVPTVGGYT

V gene: TRBV3-1/TRBV3-2
J gene: TRBJ1-1
CDR3 protein: ASSQVDEAF

V gene: TRBV15
J gene: TRBJ1-2
CDR3 protein: ATSSGGQGVGYT

V gene: TRBV3-1/TRBV3-2
J gene: TRBJ2-7
CDR3 protein: ASSRVLRGIPYEQY

V gene: TRBV3-1/TRBV3-2
J gene: TRBJ2-7
CDR3 protein: ASSQGAGGYEQY

V gene: TRBV27
J gene: TRBJ2-7
CDR3 protein: ASSLEVGSYEQY

V gene: TRBV7-2
J gene: TRBJ1-3
CDR3 protein: ASSQSPGSGNTIY

V gene: TRBV27
J gene: TRBJ1-6
CDR3 protein: ASSQDSFSSPLH

V gene: TRBV19
J gene: TRBJ1-5
CDR3 protein: ASSRGDQPQH

V gene: TRBV6-5
J gene: TRBJ2-3
CDR3 protein: ASSYDGGKGNTQY

V gene: TRBV19
J gene: TRBJ1-3
CDR3 protein: ASKNRESSATIY

V gene: TRBV29-1
J gene: TRBJ2-7
CDR3 protein: SAGNHEQY

V gene: TRBV2
J gene: TRBJ1-2
CDR3 protein: ASRGEYYGYT

V gene: TRBV28
J gene: TRBJ2-7
CDR3 protein: ASSLFLGTSGGGNYEQY

V gene: TRBV19
J gene: TRBJ2-1
CDR3 protein: ASSSWGTNNEQF

V gene: TRBV1
J gene: TRBJ1-1
CDR3 protein: TSSQEAVSNTEAF

V gene: TRBV30
J gene: TRBJ2-3
CDR3 protein: AGTLAGARDTQY

V gene: TRBV30
J gene: TRBJ1-1
CDR3 protein: AWSPTFTPMNTEAF

V gene: TRBV30
J gene: TRBJ1-1
CDR3 protein: AWNSPDGRKTEAF

V gene: TRBV19
J gene: TRBJ1-1
CDR3 protein: ASSLGAGFMNTEAF

V gene: TRBV18
J gene: TRBJ1-1
CDR3 protein: ASSPPMNTEAF

V gene: TRBV11-2
J gene: TRBJ2-1
CDR3 protein: ASSLSLAGYNEQF

V gene: TRBV7-3
J gene: TRBJ2-1
CDR3 protein: ASSPGLSNNEQF